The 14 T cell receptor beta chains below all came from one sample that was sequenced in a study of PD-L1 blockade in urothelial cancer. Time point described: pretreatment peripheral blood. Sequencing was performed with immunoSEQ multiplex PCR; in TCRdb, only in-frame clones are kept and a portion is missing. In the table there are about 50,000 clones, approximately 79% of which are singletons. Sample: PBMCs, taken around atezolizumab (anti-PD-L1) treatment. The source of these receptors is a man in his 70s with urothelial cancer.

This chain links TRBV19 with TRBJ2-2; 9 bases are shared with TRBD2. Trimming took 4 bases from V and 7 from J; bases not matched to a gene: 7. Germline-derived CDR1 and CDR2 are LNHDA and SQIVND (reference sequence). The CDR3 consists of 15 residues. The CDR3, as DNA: TGTGCCAGTAGTAGCGGGGGGGCCTTCGACGGGGAGCTGTTTTTT. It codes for CASSSGGAFDGELFF.

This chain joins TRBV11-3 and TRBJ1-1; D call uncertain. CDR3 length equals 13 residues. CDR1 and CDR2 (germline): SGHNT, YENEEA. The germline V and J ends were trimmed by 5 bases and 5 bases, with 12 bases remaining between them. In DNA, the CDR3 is TGTGCCAGCAGCCCCAGCGTAAGGACTGAAGCTTTCTTT. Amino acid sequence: CASSPSVRTEAFF.

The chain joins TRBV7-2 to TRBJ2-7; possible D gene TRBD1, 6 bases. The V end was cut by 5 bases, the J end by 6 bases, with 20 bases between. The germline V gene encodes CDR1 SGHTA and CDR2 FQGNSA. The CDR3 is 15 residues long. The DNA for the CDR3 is TGTGCCAGCAGCCCCCTCAGGGGTAAATTGGGCGAGCAGTACTTC. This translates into CASSPLRGKLGEQYF.

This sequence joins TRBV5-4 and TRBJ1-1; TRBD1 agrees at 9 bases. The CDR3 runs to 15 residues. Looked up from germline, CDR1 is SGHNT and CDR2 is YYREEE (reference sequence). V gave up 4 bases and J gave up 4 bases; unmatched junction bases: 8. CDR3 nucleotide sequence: TGTGCCAGCAGCGGCAAGGGACAGGGCGGCACTGAAGCTTTCTTT. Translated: CASSGKGQGGTEAFF.

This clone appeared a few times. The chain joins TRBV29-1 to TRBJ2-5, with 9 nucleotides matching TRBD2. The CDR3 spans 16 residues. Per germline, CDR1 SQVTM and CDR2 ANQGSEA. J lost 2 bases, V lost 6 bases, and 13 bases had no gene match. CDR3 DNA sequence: TGCAGCGTACATTACTCTAGCGGGGCCATTCAAGAGACCCAGTACTTC. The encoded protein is CSVHYSSGAIQETQYF.

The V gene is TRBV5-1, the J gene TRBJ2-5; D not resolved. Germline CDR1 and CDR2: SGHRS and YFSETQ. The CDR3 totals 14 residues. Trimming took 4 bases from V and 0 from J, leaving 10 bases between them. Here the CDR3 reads CASSPAGYQETQYF. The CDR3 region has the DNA TGCGCCAGCAGCCCGGCAGGCTACCAAGAGACCCAGTACTTC.

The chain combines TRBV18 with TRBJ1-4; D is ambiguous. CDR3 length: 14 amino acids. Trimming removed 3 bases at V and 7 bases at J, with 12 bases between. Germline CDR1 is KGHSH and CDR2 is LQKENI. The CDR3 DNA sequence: TGTGCCAGCTCACCCCCATCCTTAGTTGAAAAACTGTTTTTT. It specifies CASSPPSLVEKLFF.

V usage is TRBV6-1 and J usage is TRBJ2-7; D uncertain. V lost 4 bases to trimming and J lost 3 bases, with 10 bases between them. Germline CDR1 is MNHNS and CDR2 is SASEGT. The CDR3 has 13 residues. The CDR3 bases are TGTGCCAGCAGTGGGTCAGGAAACTACGAGCAGTACTTC. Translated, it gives CASSGSGNYEQYF.

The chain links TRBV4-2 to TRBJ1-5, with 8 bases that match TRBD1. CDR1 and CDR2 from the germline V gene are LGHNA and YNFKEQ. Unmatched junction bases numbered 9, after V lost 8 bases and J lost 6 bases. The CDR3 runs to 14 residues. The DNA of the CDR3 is TGTGCCAGCTCCGCCCAGGGGGCAGGTCAGCCCCAGCATTTT. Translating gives CASSAQGAGQPQHF.

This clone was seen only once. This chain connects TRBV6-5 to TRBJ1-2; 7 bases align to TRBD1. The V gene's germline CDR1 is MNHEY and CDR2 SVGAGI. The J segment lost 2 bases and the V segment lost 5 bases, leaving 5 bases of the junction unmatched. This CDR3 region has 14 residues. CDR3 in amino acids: CASSRTTGNYGYTF. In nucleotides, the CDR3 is TGTGCCAGCAGTCGGACGACAGGGAACTATGGCTACACCTTC.

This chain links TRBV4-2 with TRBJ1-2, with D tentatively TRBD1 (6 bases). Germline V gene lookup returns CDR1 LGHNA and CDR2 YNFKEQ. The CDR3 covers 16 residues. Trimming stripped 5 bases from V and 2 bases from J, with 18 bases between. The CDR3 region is CASSSFPGHQNYGYTF. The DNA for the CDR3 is TGTGCCAGCAGCAGTTTTCCGGGACATCAAAACTATGGCTACACCTTC.

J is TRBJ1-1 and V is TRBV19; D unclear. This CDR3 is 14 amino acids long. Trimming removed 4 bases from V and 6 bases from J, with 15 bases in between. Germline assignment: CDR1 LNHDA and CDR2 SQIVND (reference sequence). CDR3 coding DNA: TGTGCCAGTAGTAGGCCCAGTATAGGAGCTGAAGCTTTCTTT. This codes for CASSRPSIGAEAFF.

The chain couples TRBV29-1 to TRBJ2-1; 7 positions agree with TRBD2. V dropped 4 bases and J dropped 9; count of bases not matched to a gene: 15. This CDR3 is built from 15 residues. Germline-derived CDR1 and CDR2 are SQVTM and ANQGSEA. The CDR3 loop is CSVVGPSGLLSEQFF. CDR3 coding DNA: TGCAGCGTTGTGGGCCCTAGCGGCCTACTTAGTGAGCAGTTCTTC.

CDR3 residues: CASSLGVRTDTQYF. The CDR3 bases are TGTGCCAGCAGTTTAGGAGTACGCACAGATACGCAGTATTTT. The rearrangement joins TRBV27 to TRBJ2-3; D gene uncertain. V lost 2 bases, J lost 1 base, and 7 bases lay in between. The CDR3 has 14 residues. Germline-derived CDR1 and CDR2 are MNHEY and SMNVEV (reference sequence).